The next 13 T cell receptor beta chains were all read from a single sample in a study of blood T cell repertoires in COVID-19. The repertoire was sequenced with immunoSEQ multiplex PCR; TCRdb's copy has only in-frame clones and lacks some. The sample records 200,000 to 250,000 clones, 84% being singletons. The material sequenced was peripheral blood. All receptors derive from a human donor in a cohort sampled during active COVID-19.

This clone was observed a handful of times. V usage is TRBV18 and J usage is TRBJ1-5; unclear D gene. V lost 5 bases, J lost 0 bases, and 8 bases lay in between. This CDR3 spans 14 amino acids. CDR1 KGHSH and CDR2 LQKENI come from the germline V gene. DNA for the CDR3: TGTGCCAGCTCAGCGGCCGATAGCAATCAGCCCCAGCATTTT. It yields the protein CASSAADSNQPQHF.

The chain couples TRBV2 to TRBJ2-3, with no clear D. The V end was cut by 8 bases, the J end by 5 bases, with 8 bases between. Germline loops: CDR1 SNHLY, CDR2 FYNNEI. CDR3 length equals 11 residues. The CDR3 DNA is TGTGCCAGCCGCCCCGGAGATACGCAGTATTTT. Its translation: CASRPGDTQYF.

For the CDR3, the DNA is TGTGCCAGCAGCCCAAATCGGCCAGGGGGGTCCGAGGAGCGGAGCGACGAGCAGTACTTC. Translated: CASSPNRPGGSEERSDEQYF. The chain combines TRBV21-1 with TRBJ2-7; the table calls TRBD1, which could not be checked here. TRBV21-1 constitutes a pseudogene. This CDR3 spans 20 amino acids.

This clone occurred once. The chain carries TRBV4-1 and TRBJ2-3; 7 bases align to TRBD2. Germline CDR1 MGHRA, CDR2 YSYEKL. V lost 1 base, J lost 5 bases, and 6 bases stayed unmatched. The CDR3 totals 15 residues. CDR3: CASSQVLLAIDTQYF. In DNA, the CDR3 is TGCGCCAGCAGCCAAGTGCTACTAGCGATAGATACGCAGTATTTT.

The genes are TRBV27 and TRBJ1-6, with no clear D. V gave up 4 bases and J gave up 9 bases, with 19 bases separating them. CDR3 length: 16 amino acids. The germline V gene encodes CDR1 MNHEY and CDR2 SMNVEV (reference sequence). CDR3 nucleotides: TGTGCCAGCAGTTCAGATCCCTTACCTCCTCGTTCACCCCTCCACTTT. Its translation: CASSSDPLPPRSPLHF.

The chain joins TRBV24-1 to TRBJ2-3; D gene ambiguous. This CDR3 region has 12 residues. Germline V gives CDR1 KGHDR, CDR2 SFDVKD. Trimming removed 1 base from V and 7 bases from J, with 5 bases in between. The CDR3: CATSDLLHTQYF. The CDR3 coding sequence is TGTGCCACCAGTGATTTACTACATACGCAGTATTTT.

The rearrangement uses TRBV2 and TRBJ2-7; 7 bases match TRBD1. V was pared by 6 bases and J by 3 bases, with 5 bases of the junction left unmatched. The V gene's germline CDR1 is SNHLY and CDR2 FYNNEI. The CDR3 has 13 residues. CDR3 protein: CASSRQGNYEQYF. The CDR3 bases are TGTGCCAGCAGCCGACAGGGAAACTACGAGCAGTACTTC.

This clone has a single count. The V and J genes are TRBV27 and TRBJ2-1, with D perhaps matching TRBD1 (9 bases). CDR1 is MNHEY, CDR2 SMNVEV, per germline (reference sequence). The CDR3 sequence is 16 residues long. Trimming pared 1 base from V and 16 bases from J, leaving 26 bases between. CDR3 nucleotide sequence: TGTGCCAGCAGTTTATTGACAGGGGGTTTATCTAGCGGGCACTTCTTC. It codes for CASSLLTGGLSSGHFF.

The chain recombines TRBV9 with TRBJ1-6, with D unresolved. The CDR3 consists of 17 residues. Germline lookup yields CDR1 SGDLS and CDR2 YYNGEE. V lost 5 bases, J lost 5 bases, and 20 bases lay in between. CDR3 amino acids: CASRPGAHSGNNSPLHF. The CDR3 DNA sequence: TGTGCCAGCAGGCCAGGTGCACACAGTGGAAATAATTCACCCCTCCACTTT.

The chain joins TRBV2 to TRBJ2-2, with a weak D call TRBD1 (5 bases). CDR1 SNHLY and CDR2 FYNNEI come from the germline V gene. V lost 6 bases to trimming and J lost 5 bases, with 10 bases between them. The CDR3 covers 13 residues. The chain's CDR3 is CASSDRPTGELFF. In DNA, the CDR3 is TGTGCCAGCAGCGACAGACCTACCGGGGAGCTGTTTTTT.

On this clone: This sample includes further DNA sequences coding for the same CDR3. The gene calls are TRBV5-1 and TRBJ2-2; 8 nucleotides align to TRBD1. Losses at the gene ends were 3 bases for V and 4 bases for J; bases not matched to a gene: 2. In germline, CDR1 is SGHRS, CDR2 YFSETQ. CDR3 length equals 14 residues. CDR3: CASSSQGGTGELFF. In DNA, the CDR3 is TGCGCCAGCAGCTCACAGGGGGGCACCGGGGAGCTGTTTTTT.

Only one count was recorded for this clone. The chain has TRBV11-2 and TRBJ2-7, with TRBD2 identical over 10 bases. CDR3 length equals 15 residues. Losses at the gene ends were 4 bases for V and 6 bases for J; bases not matched to a gene: 9. The germline gives CDR1 SGHAT, CDR2 FQNNGV. CDR3 DNA sequence: TGTGCCAGCAGCTCCCTAGCGGGAGTCACCACCGAGCAGTACTTC. Translated: CASSSLAGVTTEQYF.

The chain is built from TRBV7-6 and TRBJ2-7; 10 bases map to TRBD2. Unmatched junction bases numbered 10, after V lost 1 base and J lost 7 bases. CDR1 and CDR2 from the germline V gene are SGHVS and FNYEAQ. CDR3 size: 16 residues. The CDR3 region has the DNA TGTGCCAGCAGCTTAGAAGGAACTAGCGGGGCAATAGAGCAGTACTTC. Amino acids: CASSLEGTSGAIEQYF.